This T cell receptor (beta chain) emerged from a study of neoadjuvant anti-PD-1 for oral cavity cancer. Clones were sequenced by immunoSEQ multiplex PCR, and TCRdb holds only the in-frame ones, with some missing. Found here are approximately 7,400 clones, roughly 50% of them singletons; the top ten hold about 11%. Patients were newly diagnosed with stage II-IVA oral cavity squamous cell carcinoma without prior systemic or radiation treatment. The CDR3 consists of 12 residues. The germline V gene has CDR1 SGHRS and CDR2 YFSETQ. The germline V and J ends were trimmed by 4 bases and 0 bases, with 3 bases remaining between them.

The sequence was collected from a person aged 35-80 years with oral cavity squamous cell carcinoma. The sample was tumor tissue, taken before nivolumab (anti-PD-1) treatment. The chain joins TRBV5-1 to TRBJ2-3, with D hard to call. CDR3 loop: CASSPSTDTQYF. CDR3 DNA: TGCGCCAGCAGCCCGAGCACAGATACGCAGTATTTT.